The 19 T cell receptor beta chains below all came from one sample that was sequenced in a study of identical twins. Each CDR3 protein gets one entry after TCRdb re-called the 5' RACE reads with MiXCR. The repertoire has around 1.7 million distinct CDR3 sequences, around a third of them found once; the top ten carry about 0.27%. Sequenced input: cord blood. These TCRs come from a newborn girl in good health.

Comments on this clonotype: This may come from a read error, since a much larger clone is one base off. The chain is built from TRBV4-1 and TRBJ2-5; D is possibly TRBD2 (6 bases). The last part of the DNA fits TRBJ2-7 better; the J call may be wrong. Looked up from germline, CDR1 is MGHRA and CDR2 is YSYEKL. The length of the CDR3 is 13 residues. The CDR3 region is CASSRSLAYEQYF. CDR3 coding DNA: TGCGCCAGCAGCCGATCTCTAGCGTACGAGCAGTACTTC.

This clonotype occurred many times. The gene calls are TRBV3-1 and TRBJ2-5, with a possible D match to TRBD2 (6 bases). V lost 4 bases to trimming and J lost 5 bases, with 11 bases between them. Germline lookup yields CDR1 LGHDT and CDR2 YNNKEL (reference sequence). The CDR3 runs 13 residues. The CDR3 DNA reads as TGTGCCAGCAGCCCCCGAGGGAGGGAGACCCAGTACTTC. This encodes CASSPRGRETQYF.

Points on this clonotype: One end of the junction fails to match germline, which may point to a read error. V and J are TRBV6-5 and TRBJ2-3; D perhaps matches TRBD2 (6 bases). Per the germline V gene, CDR1 is MNHEY and CDR2 is SVGAGI. This CDR3 spans 14 amino acids. CDR3 sequence: CAGSYSGGTDTQYF. CDR3 in DNA: TGTGCCGGCAGTTACTCGGGAGGCACAGATACGCAGTATTTT.

The CDR3 loop reads CATSDGTGSLNQPQHF. The CDR3 DNA reads TGTGCCACCAGTGATGGGACAGGGAGCCTCAATCAGCCCCAGCATTTT. This chain uses TRBV24-1 with TRBJ1-5; TRBD1 agrees at 9 bases. Germline loops: CDR1 KGHDR, CDR2 SFDVKD. CDR3 length: 16 residues. V was pared by 3 bases and J by 3 bases, with 5 bases of the junction left unmatched.

CDR3 DNA sequence: TGCAGCGTTGAAGATATCACAGGGGGAGCTGAAGCTTTCTTT. Protein sequence: CSVEDITGGAEAFF. The V call is TRBV29-1, the J call TRBJ1-1, with 8 bases matching TRBD1. Germline CDR1 and CDR2: SQVTM and ANQGSEA. The CDR3 totals 14 residues. J lost 6 bases, V lost 0 bases, and 6 bases had no gene match. The full variable domain, in which reference TRBV29-1 and TRBJ1-1 provide the parts outside the CDR3, is SAVISQKPSRDICQRGTSLTIQCQVDSQVTMMFWYRQQPGQSLTLIATANQGSEATYESGFVIDKFPISRPNLTFSTLTVSNMSPEDSSIYLCSVEDITGGAEAFFGQGTRLTVV.

The rearrangement links TRBV7-2 to TRBJ2-3, with D possibly matching TRBD2 (5 bases). The V end was cut by 1 base, the J end by 6 bases, with 8 bases between. CDR1 is SGHTA, CDR2 FQGNSA, per germline. The CDR3 is 13 amino acids. For the CDR3, the DNA is TGTGCCAGCAGCTTAGGGGAGTGGGATACGCAGTATTTT. It codes for CASSLGEWDTQYF.

The V gene is TRBV6-2 or TRBV6-3, the J gene TRBJ1-2; unclear D gene. Trimming removed 3 bases at V and 3 bases at J, with 11 bases between. The length of the CDR3 is 14 residues. Germline V gives CDR1 MNHEY, CDR2 SVGEGT. CDR3 region: CASSYVARYYGYTF. Written as DNA, the CDR3 is TGTGCCAGCAGTTATGTCGCAAGGTACTATGGCTACACCTTC.

This clonotype was counted ten times or more. The V and J genes are TRBV7-2 and TRBJ2-3; TRBD2 aligns across 12 bases. The V segment lost 0 bases and the J segment 4 bases; nucleotides outside the gene matches: 2. Germline V lookup: CDR1 SGHTA, CDR2 FQGNSA. The CDR3 extends over 16 amino acids. CDR3 nucleotide sequence: TGTGCCAGCAGCTTAGCGCTAGCGGGAGGGCCAGATACGCAGTATTTT. Its protein product is CASSLALAGGPDTQYF. Full variable domain (outside the CDR3, taken from reference TRBV7-2 and TRBJ2-3): GAGVSQSPSNKVTEKGKDVELRCDPISGHTALYWYRQSLGQGLEFLIYFQGNSAPDKSGLPSDRFSAERTGGSVSTLTIQRTQQEDSAVYLCASSLALAGGPDTQYFGPGTRLTVL.

This chain links TRBV5-1 with TRBJ2-3; 7 bases fit TRBD1. Germline trimming cut 2 bases from V and 2 bases from J; bases unmatched to any gene: 8. CDR1 is SGHRS, CDR2 YFSETQ, per germline. The CDR3 extends over 16 amino acids. The CDR3 DNA is TGCGCCAGCAGCTTAAGGGACAGCCTCGCCACAGATACGCAGTATTTT. Translated: CASSLRDSLATDTQYF.

CDR3 DNA sequence: TGTGCCAGCAGCTTAGGGAGGACAGGGGGCGAGACCCAGTACTTC. Translating it yields CASSLGRTGGETQYF. This sequence joins TRBV7-9 and TRBJ2-5; 11 bases map to TRBD1. The J segment lost 5 bases and the V segment lost 1 base, leaving 3 bases of the junction unmatched. The germline V gene encodes CDR1 SEHNR and CDR2 FQNEAQ (reference sequence). This CDR3 contains 15 residues.

This clonotype was detected only a few times. This chain links TRBV27 with TRBJ1-6; the match to TRBD1 covers 7 bases. This CDR3 is built from 15 residues. Trimming took 1 base from V and 6 from J; bases not matched to a gene: 3. CDR1 MNHEY and CDR2 SMNVEV come from the germline V gene (reference sequence). CDR3 sequence: CASSLWDSPNSPLHF. For the CDR3, the DNA is TGTGCCAGCAGTTTATGGGACAGCCCTAATTCACCCCTCCACTTT.

The genes are TRBV13 and TRBJ2-7, with 8 positions matching TRBD2. V shed 3 bases, J shed 5 bases, and the junction held 6 bases outside the gene matches. The germline V gene encodes CDR1 PRHDT and CDR2 FYEKMQ (reference sequence). This CDR3 has 14 residues. The DNA of the CDR3 is TGTGCCAGCAGCTTCGGCGGGAGGATCCACGAGCAGTACTTC. This translates into CASSFGGRIHEQYF. Filled out from reference TRBV13 and TRBJ2-7, the complete variable domain reads AAGVIQSPRHLIKEKRETATLKCYPIPRHDTVYWYQQGPGQDPQFLISFYEKMQSDKGSIPDRFSAQQFSDYHSELNMSSLELGDSALYFCASSFGGRIHEQYFGPGTRLTVT.

This chain links TRBV27 with TRBJ2-1; 11 nucleotides line up with TRBD1. CDR3 length: 16 residues. Germline V gene lookup returns CDR1 MNHEY and CDR2 SMNVEV (reference sequence). The J segment lost 4 bases and the V segment lost 4 bases, leaving 6 bases of the junction unmatched. The CDR3 region has the DNA TGTGCCAGCAGTTCGCCTGGACAGGGGGCTTACAATGAGCAGTTCTTC. Translating gives CASSSPGQGAYNEQFF.

This chain connects TRBV7-6 to TRBJ2-5, with D perhaps TRBD1 (6 bases). The J call may be in error: the DNA end matches TRBJ2-7 better. Germline V gene data show CDR1 as SGHVS and CDR2 as FNYEAQ. The CDR3 sequence is 16 residues long. CDR3 loop: CASSLGGPGASYEQYF. Written as DNA, the CDR3 is TGTGCCAGCAGCTTAGGAGGCCCAGGGGCTAGCTACGAGCAGTACTTC.

In its sample, this clonotype was seen a few times. Here the CDR3 reads CAIRGTGTGEKEQYF. CDR3 DNA sequence: TGTGCCATCAGGGGGACCGGGACAGGAGAGAAAGAGCAGTACTTC. V is TRBV10-3 and J is TRBJ2-4; 8 positions match TRBD1. The CDR3 has 15 amino acids. From germline, CDR1 is ENHRY and CDR2 SYGVKD. J lost 13 bases, V lost 6 bases, and 17 bases had no gene match.

This clonotype was found a few times. This chain uses TRBV3-1 with TRBJ2-2; D uncertain. Trimming pared 0 bases from V and 0 bases from J, leaving 8 bases between. The CDR3 extends over 16 amino acids. CDR1 and CDR2 from the germline V gene are LGHDT and YNNKEL (reference sequence). The CDR3 region is CASSQESIPNTGELFF. CDR3 coding DNA: TGTGCCAGCAGCCAAGAAAGTATACCGAACACCGGGGAGCTGTTTTTT.

The V and J genes are TRBV12-3 or TRBV12-4 and TRBJ2-7; D perhaps matches TRBD2 (5 bases). CDR3 length: 15 residues. Deletions cut 5 bases from V and 0 bases from J, with 14 bases between. Written as DNA, the CDR3 is TGTGCCAGCAGTGGAGGACGGTTGAGCTCCTACGAGCAGTACTTC. As protein: CASSGGRLSSYEQYF.

This clonotype has just a few counts. The chain employs TRBV4-2 and TRBJ2-3; 13 bases fit TRBD2. The germline CDR1 and CDR2 sequences are LGHNA and YNFKEQ. The ends lost 6 bases at V and 4 bases at J; junction bases unmatched: 4. The CDR3 has 15 amino acids. As DNA, the CDR3 is TGTGCCAGCAGTCGGACTAGCGGGAGCTCAGATACGCAGTATTTT. Translated: CASSRTSGSSDTQYF.

V usage is TRBV3-1 and J usage is TRBJ2-1; the match to TRBD2 covers 11 bases. V trimming: 4 bases; J trimming: 4 bases; junction bases outside the gene matches: 6. The CDR3 runs 16 residues. Per the germline V gene, CDR1 is LGHDT and CDR2 is YNNKEL (reference sequence). The CDR3 DNA reads as TGTGCCAGCAGCCGGGGACTAGCGGCCGGGTACAATGAGCAGTTCTTC. Its translation is CASSRGLAAGYNEQFF.